The table lists the clone carrying this T cell receptor beta chain with a few counts. Its antigen is as yet unknown. Germline assignment: CDR1 SNHLY and CDR2 FYNNEI. The V end was cut by 7 bases, the J end by 11 bases, with 11 bases between. The CDR3 totals 10 residues. The sample comes from a study of T cells after yellow fever vaccination. Turning to the study itself: Preparation of fractions with low cell numbers was performed using SMART-Seq v4 Ultra Low Input. General study points: Abundant clonotypes from the bulk population could get into FACS-sorted repertoires as contaminants. Clones that expanded after primary vaccination mostly reappeared after the booster (around 96% CD4, approximately 89% CD8).

TCRdb processed the 5' RACE reads anew with MiXCR; each CDR3 protein has one entry. The sample has hundreds of thousands of distinct CDR3 sequences; 10% to 15% are singletons. The material was PBMCs, obtained on the day of the yellow fever booster vaccination. The genes are TRBV2 and TRBJ1-1; D unresolved. The sequence was collected from a man aged 25-45 years who received the YFV17D yellow fever vaccine. In DNA, the CDR3 is TGTGCCAGCATCATGGGTAGGGCTTTCTTT. It is translated as CASIMGRAFF.